A single sample is the source of the 26 T cell receptor beta chains below, sequenced in a study of regulatory T cells in long-lasting Graves disease. Libraries of TCR beta came from iRepertoire HTBI primers plus Arm-PCR of CDR3 regions. TCRdb used MiXCR to reprocess the multiplex PCR reads, holding one entry per CDR3 protein. The sample consists of hundreds of thousands of distinct CDR3 sequences, approximately 15% of them appearing once. Time point meaning: newly diagnosed GD, antithyroid drugs for less than 3 months. Isolated PBMC RNA provided the starting material for the TCR library. The same specimen was also included in a second study, on T cells in Graves' hyperthyroidism and ophthalmopathy.

The sample consisted of peripheral blood mononuclear cells (PBMCs), taken at new diagnosis, from a patient treated with antithyroid drugs. All receptors come from a woman in her thirties with Graves disease.

This clonotype was observed a handful of times. V and J are TRBV6-4 and TRBJ1-1; D unclear. CDR3 length equals 13 residues. CDR1 MRHNA and CDR2 SNTAGT come from the germline V gene. V shed 6 bases and J shed 0 bases, with 8 bases lying between them. The CDR3 loop reads CASSEDLNTEAFF. CDR3 in DNA: TGTGCCAGCAGCGAGGACCTGAACACTGAAGCTTTCTTT.

Many counts were recorded for this clonotype. V is TRBV5-1 and J is TRBJ2-1; 7 bases are shared with TRBD1. V lost 3 bases and J lost 5; bases outside the gene matches: 5. Germline CDR1 and CDR2: SGHRS and YFSETQ. This CDR3 has 14 amino acids. CDR3 DNA: TGCGCCAGCAGCTACCGGGACAGCAACAATGAGCAGTTCTTC. Encoded protein: CASSYRDSNNEQFF.

The rearrangement joins TRBV24-1 to TRBJ2-2, with D unresolved. Trimming cost V 0 bases and J 3 bases, with 4 bases left between them. The length of the CDR3 is 14 residues. Germline V gene sequence: CDR1 KGHDR, CDR2 SFDVKD. The DNA for the CDR3 is TGTGCCACCAGTGATTTGACAGACACCGGGGAGCTGTTTTTT. Translating it yields CATSDLTDTGELFF.

The sample holds many counts of this clonotype. V gene TRBV2 combines with J gene TRBJ1-2; 8 bases line up with TRBD1. The V segment lost 5 bases and the J segment 5 bases; nucleotides outside the gene matches: 10. The germline CDR1 and CDR2 sequences are SNHLY and FYNNEI. The CDR3 runs to 15 residues. The CDR3 DNA is TGTGCCAGCAGTCGTTCGACCGGACAGGGATATGGCTACACCTTC. Its protein is CASSRSTGQGYGYTF.

This rearrangement joins TRBV5-1 to TRBJ1-1; D is unresolved. The CDR3 totals 12 residues. Trimming removed 5 bases at V and 5 bases at J, with 10 bases between. Looked up from germline, CDR1 is SGHRS and CDR2 is YFSETQ. CDR3 in amino acids: CASSFRETEAFF. CDR3 bases: TGCGCCAGCAGTTTTAGAGAGACTGAAGCTTTCTTT.

V is TRBV14 and J is TRBJ2-2; maybe TRBD1 (5 bases). V was pared by 4 bases and J by 6 bases, with 15 bases between. The CDR3 length is 15 residues. CDR1 SGHDN and CDR2 FVKESK come from the germline V gene. The CDR3 DNA sequence: TGTGCCAGCAGCCCAGGGTTTCAGGGCTCCGGGGAGCTGTTTTTT. Its protein product is CASSPGFQGSGELFF.

This clonotype was seen repeatedly, ten times or more. J is TRBJ1-1 and V is TRBV20-1, with 11 bases aligning to TRBD1. The V gene's germline CDR1 is DFQATT and CDR2 SNEGSKA (reference sequence). The CDR3 extends over 14 amino acids. Trimming cost V 3 bases and J 3 bases; bases outside gene matches: 3. Written as DNA, the CDR3 is TGCAGTGCTAGCGGGACAGGGGGGGACACTGAAGCTTTCTTT. Its translation is CSASGTGGDTEAFF.

This chain uses TRBV19 with TRBJ1-5, with 9 bases aligning to TRBD1. The CDR3 consists of 16 residues. In germline, CDR1 is LNHDA, CDR2 SQIVND (reference sequence). Trimming cost V 3 bases and J 4 bases; bases outside gene matches: 7. DNA of the CDR3: TGTGCCAGTAGTATTAGGGGACAGGGCCGGAATCAGCCCCAGCATTTT. Amino acid sequence: CASSIRGQGRNQPQHF.

This clonotype showed up just a few times. This CDR3 reads CASSPALGQAEKLFF. CDR3 nucleotide sequence: TGCGCCAGCAGCCCCGCCCTGGGACAAGCTGAAAAACTGTTTTTT. The chain combines TRBV5-1 with TRBJ1-4; TRBD1 might be the D (6 bases). CDR1 is SGHRS, CDR2 YFSETQ, per germline. V lost 4 bases to trimming and J lost 7 bases, with 17 bases between them. This CDR3 is 15 amino acids long.

This clonotype was seen ten or more times. The rearrangement uses TRBV28 and TRBJ2-1; no clear D. The CDR3 spans 11 residues. Trimming took 4 bases from V and 10 from J, leaving 8 bases between them. Germline lookup yields CDR1 MDHEN and CDR2 SYDVKM. This CDR3 reads CASSSTPEQFF. The CDR3 nucleotides are TGTGCCAGCAGTTCGACCCCCGAGCAGTTCTTC. Using reference TRBV28 and TRBJ2-1 for the parts outside the CDR3, the full variable domain is DVKVTQSSRYLVKRTGEKVFLECVQDMDHENMFWYRQDPGLGLRLIYFSYDVKMKEKGDIPEGYSVSREKKERFSLILESASTNQTSMYLCASSSTPEQFFGPGTRLTVL.

This clonotype was detected many times. This chain links TRBV20-1 with TRBJ2-3, with 14 positions matching TRBD2. Germline CDR1 DFQATT, CDR2 SNEGSKA (reference sequence). The CDR3 totals 14 residues. V was pared by 6 bases and J by 2 bases, with 1 base of the junction left unmatched. DNA for the CDR3: TGCAGTGCGGGACTAGCGGGAGCCACAGATACGCAGTATTTT. It translates to CSAGLAGATDTQYF.

This clonotype was picked up many times. One end of the junction fails to match germline, which may point to a read error. CDR3 residues: CASSLGARDYGYTF. DNA of the CDR3: TGTGCCAGCAGCTTAGGGGCCAGAGACTATGGCTACACCTTC. The chain combines TRBV5-1 with TRBJ1-2, with D possibly TRBD1 on 5 matching bases. Per the germline V gene, CDR1 is SGHRS and CDR2 is YFSETQ. This CDR3 comprises 14 residues. The full variable domain, in which reference TRBV5-1 and TRBJ1-2 provide the parts outside the CDR3, is KAGVTQTPRYLIKTRGQQVTLSCSPISGHRSVSWYQQTPGQGLQFLFEYFSETQRNKGNFPGRFSGRQFSNSRSEMNVSTLELGDSALYLCASSLGARDYGYTFGSGTRLTVV.

This clonotype was detected a few times. V and J are TRBV12-3 or TRBV12-4 and TRBJ1-2; D unclear. The CDR3 is 13 amino acids. V was clipped by 3 bases and J by 1 base, with 6 bases between them. The CDR3 DNA sequence: TGTGCCAGCAGTTTCCAGGATAACTATGGCTACACCTTC. Protein: CASSFQDNYGYTF.

This clonotype was detected only a few times. The chain is built from TRBV30 and TRBJ2-1, with D perhaps TRBD1 or TRBD2 (5 bases each). The V gene's germline CDR1 is GTSNPN and CDR2 SVGIG (reference sequence). With 3 bases removed from V and 9 bases from J, the gap between germline ends came to 15 bases. The CDR3 has 13 amino acids. CDR3 DNA: TGTGCCTGGAGCAGGGTCGGGATGGGTGAGCAGTTCTTC. Encoded protein: CAWSRVGMGEQFF.

In its sample, this clonotype was seen many times. Mismatch with germline at one junction end may stem from a read error. The V and J genes are TRBV20-1 and TRBJ1-4, with TRBD1 as a possible D gene (6 bases). Germline V gene lookup returns CDR1 DFQATT and CDR2 SNEGSKA (reference sequence). The CDR3 length is 13 residues. CDR3: CSARGGLNEKLFF. The CDR3 nucleotides read TGCAGTGCCAGAGGGGGGTTGAATGAAAAACTGTTTTTT.

This clonotype was recorded at least ten times. The chain combines TRBV30 with TRBJ2-7; D remains ambiguous. V was cut by 1 base and J by 0 bases, with 10 bases left in between. The CDR3 is made up of 14 amino acids. CDR1 and CDR2 (germline): GTSNPN, SVGIG (reference sequence). CDR3 region: CAWSGPSTSYEQYF. Here the CDR3 DNA reads TGTGCCTGGAGTGGTCCTTCTACCTCCTACGAGCAGTACTTC.

This clonotype has more than one count but fewer than ten. The chain carries TRBV5-1 and TRBJ1-1; no clear D. V was clipped by 5 bases and J by 2 bases, with 16 bases between them. Germline V lookup: CDR1 SGHRS, CDR2 YFSETQ. This CDR3 comprises 15 residues. The CDR3 spells CASRNRGLINTEAFF. The CDR3 region has the DNA TGCGCCAGCAGGAACCGTGGACTGATCAACACTGAAGCTTTCTTT. Full variable domain (remainder filled in from reference TRBV5-1 and TRBJ1-1): KAGVTQTPRYLIKTRGQQVTLSCSPISGHRSVSWYQQTPGQGLQFLFEYFSETQRNKGNFPGRFSGRQFSNSRSEMNVSTLELGDSALYLCASRNRGLINTEAFFGQGTRLTVV.

The V call is TRBV20-1, the J call TRBJ2-7, with no clear D. V was shortened by 0 bases and J by 3 bases, with 9 bases between the two germline ends. CDR3 length: 13 residues. Germline V gives CDR1 DFQATT, CDR2 SNEGSKA (reference sequence). CDR3 in amino acids: CSARDPGYYEQYF. The CDR3 DNA follows: TGCAGTGCTAGAGACCCCGGGTACTACGAGCAGTACTTC.

This clonotype was recorded at least ten times. The CDR3 nucleotides are TGTGCCAGCAGTGATATAAGACGGGGGGCAGCCTACGAGCAGTACTTC. Protein product: CASSDIRRGAAYEQYF. This sequence joins TRBV2 and TRBJ2-7, with a weak D call TRBD2 (7 bases). The V and J ends lost 3 bases and 2 bases respectively, with 17 bases between them. The CDR3 sequence is 16 residues long. The germline CDR1 and CDR2 sequences are SNHLY and FYNNEI.

This chain links TRBV5-1 with TRBJ2-1; D is uncertain. The germline V gene has CDR1 SGHRS and CDR2 YFSETQ. V was clipped by 1 base and J by 0 bases, with 5 bases between them. There are 14 residues in the CDR3. The CDR3 coding sequence is TGCGCCAGCAGCTTGTATGACTCCTACAATGAGCAGTTCTTC. Protein: CASSLYDSYNEQFF.

This clonotype was seen a handful of times. This chain connects TRBV7-3 to TRBJ2-1; TRBD1 matches at 10 bases. This CDR3 comprises 17 residues. Germline values: CDR1 SGHTA, CDR2 FQGTGA. V gave up 5 bases and J gave up 10 bases; unmatched junction bases: 17. The CDR3 sequence is CASSILSGDRGPGEQFF. CDR3 coding DNA: TGTGCCAGCAGCATACTATCGGGGGACAGGGGACCCGGGGAGCAGTTCTTC.

The rearrangement uses TRBV28 and TRBJ2-7; D perhaps matches TRBD2 (5 bases). This CDR3 is 16 amino acids long. V was shortened by 6 bases and J by 1 base, with 19 bases between the two germline ends. Germline CDR1 and CDR2: MDHEN and SYDVKM. The CDR3 spells CASRSRRAELSYEQYF. The CDR3 nucleotides read TGTGCCAGCAGGAGTCGGAGAGCGGAATTGTCCTACGAGCAGTACTTC.

The sample holds a few counts of this clonotype. This chain uses TRBV20-1 with TRBJ2-7; 12 bases match TRBD1. CDR3 size: 14 residues. V trimming: 3 bases; J trimming: 6 bases; junction bases outside the gene matches: 6. CDR1 is DFQATT, CDR2 SNEGSKA, per germline (reference sequence). The CDR3: CSASPGTGGSEQYF. DNA of the CDR3: TGCAGTGCTAGTCCCGGGACAGGGGGCTCCGAGCAGTACTTC.

In its sample, this clonotype was seen many times. The chain couples TRBV14 to TRBJ2-5; D not certain. The CDR3 contains 12 residues. The germline CDR1 and CDR2 sequences are SGHDN and FVKESK. V lost 1 base and J 4 bases, leaving 4 bases between the germline ends. The CDR3 nucleotides are TGTGCCAGCAGCCAAGGAATAGAGACCCAGTACTTC. As protein: CASSQGIETQYF.

This clonotype came up many times. The chain carries TRBV3-1 and TRBJ1-1; tentatively, D is TRBD1 (5 bases). The V gene lost 11 bases and the J gene lost 11 bases, with 12 bases spanning the gap. The CDR3 loop spans 9 amino acids. Germline CDR1 LGHDT, CDR2 YNNKEL (reference sequence). CDR3 nucleotides: TGTGCCCCTCAGGGCGACGCTTTCTTT. Its protein product is CAPQGDAFF.

This clonotype was recorded at least ten times. The gene calls are TRBV28 and TRBJ2-5, with D maybe TRBD2 (6 bases). Germline assignment: CDR1 MDHEN and CDR2 SYDVKM. Trimming took 5 bases from V and 4 from J, leaving 17 bases between them. CDR3 length equals 15 residues. CDR3 bases: TGTGCCAGCAGTCCAACTACAGCGGGCGTAGAGACCCAGTACTTC. Amino acids: CASSPTTAGVETQYF.